Here is one TCR beta chain with its context. The entry originates in a study of blood T cell repertoires in COVID-19. Study at large: Sites in the United States, Italy and Spain provided acute and convalescent COVID-19 samples.

In the source study's methods: Quantification of nucleated cells was approximated via reference gene primer amplification. Data came from immunoSEQ multiplex PCR; TCRdb stores just in-frame clones and leaves some out. That table is the source of V, J and clone size, and D and trimming were worked out from the DNA. The data contain about 240,000 clones, approximately 85% of them seen just once; the ten biggest clones take up around 12%. The germline V and J ends were trimmed by 6 bases and 5 bases, with 13 bases remaining between them. The CDR3 sequence is 14 residues long. Germline V gene data show CDR1 as KGHSH and CDR2 as LQKENI.

The chain couples TRBV18 to TRBJ2-2; a weak D match, TRBD1 (5 bases). This TCR was sampled from a woman aged 60-75 years with active or convalescent COVID-19. Specimen: peripheral blood. This CDR3 is CASSPLAGTGELFF. The CDR3 DNA is TGTGCCAGCTCCCCGTTGGCAGGGACCGGGGAGCTGTTTTTT.